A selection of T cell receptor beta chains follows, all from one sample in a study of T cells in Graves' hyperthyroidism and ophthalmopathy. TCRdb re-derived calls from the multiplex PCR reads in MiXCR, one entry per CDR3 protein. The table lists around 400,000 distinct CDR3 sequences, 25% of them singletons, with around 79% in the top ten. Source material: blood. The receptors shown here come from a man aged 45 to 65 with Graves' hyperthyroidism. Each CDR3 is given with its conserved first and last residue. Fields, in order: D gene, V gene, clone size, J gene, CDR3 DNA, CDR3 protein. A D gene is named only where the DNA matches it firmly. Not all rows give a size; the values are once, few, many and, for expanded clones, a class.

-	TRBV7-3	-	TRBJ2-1	TGTGCCAGCAGCTCGCATCTACTAGCTCAGGGGGATGAGCAGTTCTTC	CASSSHLLAQGDEQFF
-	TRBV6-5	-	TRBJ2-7	TGTGCCAGCAGTTACCCAAGCGGAGGGGGCTCCTACGAGCAGTACTTC	CASSYPSGGGSYEQYF
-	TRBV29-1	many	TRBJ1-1	TGCAGCGTGAAATCCGGACCCGGGGCTGAAGCTTTCTTT	CSVKSGPGAEAFF
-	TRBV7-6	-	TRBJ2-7	TGTGCCAGCAGCTTAGTTGGCGGTCCAACTACCTACGAGCAGTACTTC	CASSLVGGPTTYEQYF
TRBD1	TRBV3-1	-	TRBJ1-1	TGTGTCAGCTGCCAAGGACTTACAGGGGTTCGGAACACTGAAGCTTTCTTT	CVSCQGLTGVRNTEAFF
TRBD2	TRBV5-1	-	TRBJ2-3	TGCGCCAGCAGAGTTGAGGGACTAGCGGGCCCAGATACGCAGTATTTT	CASRVEGLAGPDTQYF
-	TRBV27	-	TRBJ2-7	TGTGCCAGCAGGCGGTCGGATTCCTACGAGCAGTACTTC	CASRRSDSYEQYF
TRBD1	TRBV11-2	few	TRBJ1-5	TGTGCCAGCAGCCGGGGACAGTATAGCAATCAGCCCCAGCATTTT	CASSRGQYSNQPQHF
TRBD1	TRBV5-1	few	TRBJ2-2	TGCGCCAGCAGCTCCGACAGGGGCACCGGGGAGCTGTTTTTT	CASSSDRGTGELFF
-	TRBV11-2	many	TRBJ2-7	TGTGCCAGCAGCTTAGGGCAGGGAAGCTCCTACGAGCAGTACTTC	CASSLGQGSSYEQYF
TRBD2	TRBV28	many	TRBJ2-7	TGTGCCAGCAGTAGGGGACTAGCGGGAGGCGGCGACGAGCAGTACTTC	CASSRGLAGGGDEQYF
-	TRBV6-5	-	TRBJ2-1	TGTGCCAGCAGTAACCCTGGGGGTGAGCAGTTCTTC	CASSNPGGEQFF
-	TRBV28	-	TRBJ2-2	TGTGCCAGCAGAAGTAAGCCCGGGGAGCTGTTTTTT	CASRSKPGELFF
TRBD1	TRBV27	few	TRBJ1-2	TGTGCCAGCAGTTTAAGAGGGACAGCCACTAACTATGGCTACACCTTC	CASSLRGTATNYGYTF
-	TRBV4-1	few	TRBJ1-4	TGCGCCAGCAGCCAAGATCCGGGGGGACGTGGACGTGCAACTAATGAAAAACTGTTTTTT	CASSQDPGGRGRATNEKLFF
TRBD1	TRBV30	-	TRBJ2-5	TGTGCCTGGAGGACAGGGGCCGAAGAGACCCAGTACTTC	CAWRTGAEETQYF
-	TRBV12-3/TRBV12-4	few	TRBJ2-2	TGTGCCAGCAGTCGCGGGCCCTTCCGCGGGGAGCTGTTTTTT	CASSRGPFRGELFF
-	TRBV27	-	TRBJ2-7	TGTGCCAGCAGTTTATCGAAACTAGGTGGGGAGCAGTACTTC	CASSLSKLGGEQYF
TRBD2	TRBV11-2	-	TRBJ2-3	TGTGCCAGCAGCTTAGGGTGGCGGGAGAGCACAGATACGCAGTATTTT	CASSLGWRESTDTQYF
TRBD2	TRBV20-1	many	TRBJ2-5	TGCAGTGCCCGACGGGGGGGGCCGGGTGAGACCCAGTACTTC	CSARRGGPGETQYF
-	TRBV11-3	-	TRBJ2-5	TGTGCCAGCAGCTCGGACACCGGCGGAGAGACCCAGTACTTC	CASSSDTGGETQYF
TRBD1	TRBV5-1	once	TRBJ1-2	TGCGCCAGCAGCTTGGGGGACAGCTCTCCCGGCTACACCTTC	CASSLGDSSPGYTF
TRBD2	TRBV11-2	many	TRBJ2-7	TGTGCCAGCAGCCCCTACGGACTAGCAGCCTACGAGCAGTACTTC	CASSPYGLAAYEQYF
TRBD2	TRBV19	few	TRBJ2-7	TGTGCCAGTAGTATTAAGGCGGGAGGTCCGGAGCAGTACTTC	CASSIKAGGPEQYF
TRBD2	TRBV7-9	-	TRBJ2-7	TGTGCCAGCAGCTGGGTACTAGCGGGAGGGAGCTCCTACGAGCAGTACTTC	CASSWVLAGGSSYEQYF
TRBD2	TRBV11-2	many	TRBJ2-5	TGTGCCAGCAGCTTCACAGCGGGAGAGGGAGAGACCCAGTACTTC	CASSFTAGEGETQYF
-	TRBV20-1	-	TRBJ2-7	TGCAGTGCTACTGGGGGCGGGAATGACGAGCAGTACTTC	CSATGGGNDEQYF
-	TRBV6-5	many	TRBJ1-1	TGTGCCAGCAGTTACTCCCCCAGAGCCTTTGAAGCTTTCTTT	CASSYSPRAFEAFF
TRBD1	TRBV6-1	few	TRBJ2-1	TGTGCCAGCAGTGATCCGGGACAGGGGAATGAGCAGTTCTTC	CASSDPGQGNEQFF
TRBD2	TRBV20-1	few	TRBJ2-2	TGCAGTGCTCTCGGACTAGAAGGCGGGGAGCTGTTTTTT	CSALGLEGGELFF
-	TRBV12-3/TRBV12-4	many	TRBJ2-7	TGTGCCAGCAGGAGGGACTTACCCTACGAGCAGTACTTC	CASRRDLPYEQYF
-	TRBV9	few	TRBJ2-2	TGTGCCAGCAGCCCAGGACAGTCCACCGGGGAGCTGTTTTTT	CASSPGQSTGELFF
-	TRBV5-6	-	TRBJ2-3	TGTGCCAGCAGCTTGAGTAGCGGTCCAGATACGCAGTATTTT	CASSLSSGPDTQYF
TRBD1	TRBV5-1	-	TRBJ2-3	TGCGCCAGCAGCAATGGACAGGGGAAACGCACAGATACGCAGTATTTT	CASSNGQGKRTDTQYF
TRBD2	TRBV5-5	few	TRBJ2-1	TGTGCCAGCAGCGAACTAGCGGGAGGGGAGTACAATGAGCAGTTCTTC	CASSELAGGEYNEQFF